These T cell receptor beta chains were read from a single sample in a study of OX40 agonist ivuxolimab in advanced cancers. TCRdb's copy holds only in-frame clones and misses some; the assay was immunoSEQ multiplex PCR. This table holds about 120,000 clones, 80% to 90% found once. Sequences were derived from CD4+ or CD8+ T cells sorted from blood, sampled in a trial of the OX40 agonist ivuxolimab. The receptors derive from an adult with an advanced solid tumor such as melanoma, head and neck, liver or kidney cancer. Both conserved end residues are part of each CDR3. The size field is filled for only some rows; it gives once, few, many or a size class.

cdr3_aa v_call clone_size j_call
CASSTSRPLHF TRBV28 NA TRBJ1-6
CASSPDPNYGYTF TRBV18 NA TRBJ1-2
CASSYSRGLTYEQYF TRBV6-5 NA TRBJ2-7
CASGGAGGLDEKLFF TRBV6-6 NA TRBJ1-4
CASSPTGGNQPQHF TRBV18 once TRBJ1-5
CASSPGDEQFF TRBV7-2 NA TRBJ2-1
CASSLGPGSPYEQYF TRBV11-3 few TRBJ2-7
CASSLGVPQETQYF TRBV7-2 NA TRBJ2-5
CASSSGLAGGREQYF TRBV7-2 NA TRBJ2-7
CASSFRGESTDTQYF TRBV7-3 NA TRBJ2-3
CASSQVGPGLASYEQYF TRBV4-1 NA TRBJ2-7
CASSVLTGDRAFF TRBV9 NA TRBJ1-1
CASSRLGQTSNTGELFF TRBV7-9 NA TRBJ2-2
CASSSPEAGVLDTQYF TRBV27 once TRBJ2-3
CASSERYGYTF TRBV6-1 few TRBJ1-2
CASSLGARQFYEQYF TRBV28 NA TRBJ2-7
CASSLGGSSYNEQFF TRBV28 NA TRBJ2-1
CASSPPSMQETQYF TRBV18 NA TRBJ2-5
CASSWSGRGTGELFF TRBV28 NA TRBJ2-2
CASSFQTGVTDTQYF TRBV5-1 NA TRBJ2-3
CASSSGVPRPDNGYTF TRBV11-2 NA TRBJ1-2
CASSWQGNTEAFF TRBV7-9 NA TRBJ1-1
CASMLRDGRNSPLHF TRBV2 NA TRBJ1-6
CASSLLGGNQPQHF TRBV7-2 NA TRBJ1-5